The sequence of this T cell receptor (beta chain) was determined in a study of metastatic and nonmetastatic thyroid tumors. Study summary: Across blood and tumor or nodule tissue, repertoires from malignant and benign thyroid patients were compared with one another.

This clone appeared a few times. The antigen is unknown. There are 15 residues in the CDR3. The V gene's germline CDR1 is MDHEN and CDR2 SYDVKM. V dropped 6 bases and J dropped 2; count of bases not matched to a gene: 6. Findings and caveats of the study: Versus benign nodules, malignant thyroid tumors reportedly had significantly higher TCR beta diversity, in blood and tumor.

None of the patients had undergone any treatment ahead of thyroid surgery. In the original processing: Researchers built a distant-metastasis classifier for papillary thyroid cancer that drew on CDR3 differences across clinicopathological groups. MiXCR was used by TCRdb to re-call the PCR reads. None of the V and J calls come from the authors' own analysis; TCRdb made them. Of roughly 34,000 clones listed, around a third were seen once; the top ten hold around 15%. The receptor was derived from a female donor with papillary thyroid cancer or a benign thyroid nodule (not recorded which). Some clones in this sample may be carry-over from other donors' samples. Sequenced material: tumor tissue. V usage is TRBV28 and J usage is TRBJ2-1, with 8 bases lining up with TRBD2. The CDR3 nucleotides are TGTGCCAGCAGGAATCTACTAGCGGCCTACAATGAGCAGTTCTTC. It codes for CASRNLLAAYNEQFF.